The 4 T cell receptor beta chains reported below all come from one sample, sequenced in a study of a mutant IDH1 vaccine in newly diagnosed glioma. The time point here: week 11, during vaccination. Vaccine doses each comprised 300 ug of mutant IDH1 20-mer peptide, with topical imiquimod. The data were produced by immunoSEQ multiplex PCR, yet TCRdb's version contains in-frame clones alone and is incomplete. The repertoire holds about 64,000 clones, with around 85% as singletons. These receptors lack a known antigen. This specimen consisted of PBMCs, obtained from a glioma patient whose treatment included an IDH1 peptide vaccine. The receptors originated from a woman in her fifties or sixties with glioma.

The CDR3: CASSPLGSTDTQYF. CDR3 in DNA: TGTGCCAGCAGCCCCCTAGGAAGCACAGATACGCAGTATTTT. The rearrangement uses TRBV7-9 and TRBJ2-3, with D hard to call. The V and J ends lost 5 bases and 0 bases respectively, with 9 bases between them. This CDR3 has 14 residues. Per germline, CDR1 SEHNR and CDR2 FQNEAQ (reference sequence).

The CDR3 region is CASRDNVYGYTF. DNA for the CDR3: TGTGCCAGCCGGGACAACGTCTATGGCTACACCTTC. This chain links TRBV27 with TRBJ1-2; TRBD1 is a possible D gene (6 bases). This CDR3 comprises 12 residues. Germline V lookup: CDR1 MNHEY, CDR2 SMNVEV (reference sequence). V lost 8 bases and J lost 4, with 11 bases in between.

This chain links TRBV5-1 with TRBJ1-1, with D hard to call. This CDR3 is 14 amino acids long. CDR1 and CDR2 from the germline V gene are SGHRS and YFSETQ. V lost 4 bases and J lost 3, with 13 bases in between. CDR3 sequence (DNA): TGCGCCAGCAGCACTGACGGCTGGTACACTGAAGCTTTCTTT. Its protein product is CASSTDGWYTEAFF.

This clone was picked up a small number of times. The chain recombines TRBV10-3 with TRBJ1-2; TRBD1 aligns across 8 bases. The J segment lost 2 bases and the V segment lost 0 bases, leaving 14 bases of the junction unmatched. CDR1 and CDR2 from the germline V gene are ENHRY and SYGVKD. CDR3 length: 19 residues. Here the CDR3 DNA reads TGTGCCATCAGTGAGTCCTCAGGGGGCTCTCGCTTTACCAACTATGGCTACACCTTC. Its translation is CAISESSGGSRFTNYGYTF.